A single T cell receptor beta chain is shown here with its context. The source of the sample is a study of blood T cell repertoires in COVID-19. Sequencing used immunoSEQ multiplex PCR; TCRdb keeps in-frame clones, though not all of them. Here the sample spans fewer than 90,000 clones, roughly 80% being singletons. Per germline, CDR1 KGHSH and CDR2 LQKENI. The CDR3 sequence is 15 residues long. V dropped 0 bases and J dropped 2 bases, with 8 bases sitting between them. Material for sequencing was peripheral blood. This sequence originates from a woman in her fifties or sixties with acute or convalescent COVID-19. This chain connects TRBV18 to TRBJ1-3; D gene unclear. CDR3 nucleotides: TGTGCCAGCTCACCACCTCAGGTCCCTGGAAACACCATATATTTT. Its translation is CASSPPQVPGNTIYF.